The present entry profiles one T cell receptor beta chain with its context. The target antigen is unknown. The sample is drawn from a study of shared clonotypes between healthy human individuals. Overall study results and limits: Sampling used blood alone; tissue repertoires probably differ. Generation of non-shared clonotypes was less probable than generation of clonotypes shared by all four donors.

TCRdb's table, derived via immunoSEQ multiplex PCR, lists solely in-frame clones and lacks some. In the table there are about 2,100,000 clones, 90% to 95% of which are singletons. As defined, naive CD8 cells were CD45RO-negative and positively selected for CCR7, with terminally differentiated effector memory CD45RA+ cells excluded. Donors comprised healthy HIV-negative adults lacking recent acute infections or vaccinations. The length of the CDR3 is 17 residues. The ends lost 8 bases at V and 0 bases at J; junction bases unmatched: 9. Germline assignment: CDR1 SGDLS and CDR2 YYNGEE. V usage is TRBV9 and J usage is TRBJ2-6; 9 bases are shared with TRBD1. The clonotype comes from a man between 18 and 35 years old in good health. Some clones in this sample may be carry-over from other donors' samples. Source material: naive CD8+ T cells from PBMCs. The DNA of the CDR3 is TGTGCCAGTGAAGGGACAGGGTCCACCTCTGGGGCCAACGTCCTGACTTTC. As protein: CASEGTGSTSGANVLTF.